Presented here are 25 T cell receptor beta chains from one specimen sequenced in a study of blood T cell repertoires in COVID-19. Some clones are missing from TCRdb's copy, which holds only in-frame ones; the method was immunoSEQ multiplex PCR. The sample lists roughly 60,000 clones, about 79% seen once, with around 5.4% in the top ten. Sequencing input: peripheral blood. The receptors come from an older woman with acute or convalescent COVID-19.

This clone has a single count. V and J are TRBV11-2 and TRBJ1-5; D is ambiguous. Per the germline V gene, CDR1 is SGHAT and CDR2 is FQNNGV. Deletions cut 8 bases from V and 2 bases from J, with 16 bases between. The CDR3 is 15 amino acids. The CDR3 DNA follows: TGTGCCAGCTCCGGGGATTTAGCAGGCAATCAGCCCCAGCATTTT. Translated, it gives CASSGDLAGNQPQHF.

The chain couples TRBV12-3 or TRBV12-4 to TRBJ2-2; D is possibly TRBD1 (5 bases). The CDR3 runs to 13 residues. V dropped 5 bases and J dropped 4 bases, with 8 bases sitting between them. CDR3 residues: CASSKGFTGELFF. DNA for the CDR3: TGTGCCAGCAGTAAGGGGTTCACCGGGGAGCTGTTTTTT.

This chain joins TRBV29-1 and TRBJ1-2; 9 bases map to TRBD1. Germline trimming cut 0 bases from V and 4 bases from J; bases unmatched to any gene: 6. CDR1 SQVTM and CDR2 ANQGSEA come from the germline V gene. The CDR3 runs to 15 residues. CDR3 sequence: CSVEDLGQGTYGYTF. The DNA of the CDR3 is TGCAGCGTTGAAGATCTGGGACAGGGAACCTATGGCTACACCTTC.

CDR3 nucleotides: TGTGCCAGCAGCTTAGGCCACAGGGGGGGTCGGTTCTTC. Translated, it gives CASSLGHRGGRFF. The J gene is TRBJ2-1, the V gene TRBV13, with a possible D match to TRBD1 (8 bases). Trimming removed 0 bases from V and 15 bases from J, with 15 bases in between. This CDR3 is 13 amino acids long. The V gene's germline CDR1 is PRHDT and CDR2 FYEKMQ (reference sequence).

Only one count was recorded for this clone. The CDR3 spells CASSQGFGNTEAFF. DNA for the CDR3: TGCGCCAGCAGCCAAGGTTTCGGGAACACTGAAGCTTTCTTT. The chain links TRBV4-1 to TRBJ1-1; D is unclear. The CDR3 covers 14 residues. From germline, CDR1 is MGHRA and CDR2 YSYEKL. Trimming removed 1 base at V and 1 base at J, with 7 bases between.

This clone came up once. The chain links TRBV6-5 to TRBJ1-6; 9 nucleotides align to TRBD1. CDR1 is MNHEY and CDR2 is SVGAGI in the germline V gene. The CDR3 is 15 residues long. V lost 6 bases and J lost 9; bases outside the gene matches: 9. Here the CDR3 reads CASSLDRGAGSPLHF. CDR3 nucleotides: TGTGCCAGCAGCCTGGACAGGGGAGCGGGTTCACCCCTCCACTTT.

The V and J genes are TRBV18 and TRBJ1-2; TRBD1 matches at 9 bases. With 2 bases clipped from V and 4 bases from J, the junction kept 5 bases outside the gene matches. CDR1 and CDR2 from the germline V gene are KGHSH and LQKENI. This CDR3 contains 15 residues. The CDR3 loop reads CASSPGTGGTYGYTF. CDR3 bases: TGTGCCAGCTCACCAGGAACAGGGGGCACCTATGGCTACACCTTC.

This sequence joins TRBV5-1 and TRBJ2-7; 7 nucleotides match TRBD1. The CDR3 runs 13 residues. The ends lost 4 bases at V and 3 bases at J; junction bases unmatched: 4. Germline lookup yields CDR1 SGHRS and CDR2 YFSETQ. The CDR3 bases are TGCGCCAGCAGCATCCGGGACAGCTACGAGCAGTACTTC. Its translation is CASSIRDSYEQYF.

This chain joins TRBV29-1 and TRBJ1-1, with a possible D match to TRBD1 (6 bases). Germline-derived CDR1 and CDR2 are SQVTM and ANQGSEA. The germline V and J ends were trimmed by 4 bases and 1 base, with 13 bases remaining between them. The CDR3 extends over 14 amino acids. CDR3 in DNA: TGCAGCGTTGCGCGGGGGGCAGGGAACACTGAAGCTTTCTTT. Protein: CSVARGAGNTEAFF.

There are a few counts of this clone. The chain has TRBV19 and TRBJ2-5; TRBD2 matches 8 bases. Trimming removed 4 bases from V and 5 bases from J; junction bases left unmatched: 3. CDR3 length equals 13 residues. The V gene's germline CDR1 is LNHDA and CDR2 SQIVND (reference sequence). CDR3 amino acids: CASSRRGGETQYF. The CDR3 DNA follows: TGTGCCAGTAGTAGACGCGGGGGGGAGACCCAGTACTTC.

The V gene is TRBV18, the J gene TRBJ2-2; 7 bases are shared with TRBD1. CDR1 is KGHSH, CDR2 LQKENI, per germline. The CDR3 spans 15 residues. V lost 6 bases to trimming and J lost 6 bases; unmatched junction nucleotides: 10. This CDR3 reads CASSPTSQGSGELFF. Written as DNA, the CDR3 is TGTGCCAGCTCGCCTACGTCACAGGGGTCCGGGGAGCTGTTTTTT.

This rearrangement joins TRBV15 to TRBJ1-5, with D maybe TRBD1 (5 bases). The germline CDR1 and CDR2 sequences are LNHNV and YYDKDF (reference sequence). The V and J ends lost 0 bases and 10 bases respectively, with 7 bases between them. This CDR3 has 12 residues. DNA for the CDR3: TGTGCCACCAGCAGAGATCAGGGCCCCCAGCATTTT. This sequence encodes CATSRDQGPQHF.

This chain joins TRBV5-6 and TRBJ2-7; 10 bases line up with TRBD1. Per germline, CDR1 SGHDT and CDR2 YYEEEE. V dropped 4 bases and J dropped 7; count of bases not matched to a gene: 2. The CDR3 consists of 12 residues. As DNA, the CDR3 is TGTGCCAGCAGCCCGGACAGGGGGGAGCAGTACTTC. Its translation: CASSPDRGEQYF.

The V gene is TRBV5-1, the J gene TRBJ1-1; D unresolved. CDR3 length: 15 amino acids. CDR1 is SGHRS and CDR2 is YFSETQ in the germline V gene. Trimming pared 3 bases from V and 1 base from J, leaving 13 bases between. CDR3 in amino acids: CASSWDGERNTEAFF. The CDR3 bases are TGCGCCAGCAGCTGGGATGGGGAGCGGAACACTGAAGCTTTCTTT.

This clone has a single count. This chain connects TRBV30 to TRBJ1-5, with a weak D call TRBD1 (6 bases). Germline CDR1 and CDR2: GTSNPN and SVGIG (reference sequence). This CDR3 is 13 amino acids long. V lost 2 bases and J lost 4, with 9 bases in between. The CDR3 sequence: CAWSPQGNQPQHF. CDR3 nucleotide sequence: TGTGCCTGGAGTCCTCAGGGGAATCAGCCCCAGCATTTT.

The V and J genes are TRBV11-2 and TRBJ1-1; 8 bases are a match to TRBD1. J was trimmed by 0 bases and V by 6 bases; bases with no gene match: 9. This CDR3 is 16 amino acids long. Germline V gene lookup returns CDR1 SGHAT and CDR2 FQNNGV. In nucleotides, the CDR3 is TGTGCCAGCAGGTCCCCCCGACAGGGGATGAACACTGAAGCTTTCTTT. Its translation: CASRSPRQGMNTEAFF.

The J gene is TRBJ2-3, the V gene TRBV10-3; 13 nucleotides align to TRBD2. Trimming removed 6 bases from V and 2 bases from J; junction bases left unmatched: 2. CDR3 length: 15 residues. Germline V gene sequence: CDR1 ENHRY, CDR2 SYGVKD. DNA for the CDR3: TGTGCCATCAGGGGACTAGCGGGGCCCACAGATACGCAGTATTTT. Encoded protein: CAIRGLAGPTDTQYF.

CDR3 DNA: TGTGCCAGCAGCGTAGCCGGGGGGTATGGCTACACCTTC. Translation gives CASSVAGGYGYTF. The chain recombines TRBV9 with TRBJ1-2, with a tentative D call TRBD1 (5 bases). This CDR3 contains 13 residues. V was clipped by 0 bases and J by 5 bases, with 8 bases between them. CDR1 is SGDLS, CDR2 YYNGEE, per germline.

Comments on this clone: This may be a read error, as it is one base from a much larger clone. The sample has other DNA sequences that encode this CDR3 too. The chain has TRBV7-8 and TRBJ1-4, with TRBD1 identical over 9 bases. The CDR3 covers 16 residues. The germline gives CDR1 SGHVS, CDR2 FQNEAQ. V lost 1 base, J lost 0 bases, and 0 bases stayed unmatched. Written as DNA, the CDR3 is TGTGCCAGCAGCTTAGGACAGGGGGCAACTAATGAAAAACTGTTTTTT. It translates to CASSLGQGATNEKLFF. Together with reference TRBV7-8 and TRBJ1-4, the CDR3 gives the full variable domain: GAGVSQSPRYKVAKRGQDVALRCDPISGHVSLFWYQQALGQGPEFLTYFQNEAQLDKSGLPSDRFFAERPEGSVSTLKIQRTQQEDSAVYLCASSLGQGATNEKLFFGSGTQLSVL.

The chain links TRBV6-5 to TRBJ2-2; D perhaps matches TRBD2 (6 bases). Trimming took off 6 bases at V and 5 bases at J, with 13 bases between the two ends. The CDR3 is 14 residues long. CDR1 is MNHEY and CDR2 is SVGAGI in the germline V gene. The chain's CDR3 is CASSFSRGTGELFF. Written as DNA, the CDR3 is TGTGCCAGCAGCTTTAGCCGGGGGACCGGGGAGCTGTTTTTT.

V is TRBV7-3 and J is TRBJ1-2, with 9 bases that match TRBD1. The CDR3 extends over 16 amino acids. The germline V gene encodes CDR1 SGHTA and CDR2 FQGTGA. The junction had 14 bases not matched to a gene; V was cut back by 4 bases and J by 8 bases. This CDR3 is CASSSTPGTGKVGYTF. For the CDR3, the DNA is TGTGCCAGCAGCTCCACCCCCGGGACAGGGAAGGTCGGCTACACCTTC.

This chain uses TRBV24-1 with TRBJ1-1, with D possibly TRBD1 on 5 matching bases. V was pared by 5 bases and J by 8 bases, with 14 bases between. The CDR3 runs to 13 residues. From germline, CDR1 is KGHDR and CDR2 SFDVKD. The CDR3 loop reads CATSAIGAAEAFF. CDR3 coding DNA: TGTGCCACCAGTGCAATAGGGGCTGCGGAAGCTTTCTTT.

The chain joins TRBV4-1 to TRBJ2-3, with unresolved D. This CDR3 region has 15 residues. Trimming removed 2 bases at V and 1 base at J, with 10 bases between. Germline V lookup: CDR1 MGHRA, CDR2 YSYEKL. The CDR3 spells CASSQNLDGTDTQYF. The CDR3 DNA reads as TGCGCCAGCAGCCAAAACCTAGACGGCACAGATACGCAGTATTTT.

CDR3 DNA: TGTGCCAGCAGTGAGATTGTGCGGGGGCAGTTCTTC. The encoded protein is CASSEIVRGQFF. The V gene is TRBV25-1, the J gene TRBJ2-1; possible D gene TRBD2, 6 bases. The V end lost 3 bases, the J end lost 12 bases, and 12 bases lay between the germline ends. The CDR3 is 12 amino acids. Germline CDR1 reads MGHDK; CDR2 reads SYGVNS.

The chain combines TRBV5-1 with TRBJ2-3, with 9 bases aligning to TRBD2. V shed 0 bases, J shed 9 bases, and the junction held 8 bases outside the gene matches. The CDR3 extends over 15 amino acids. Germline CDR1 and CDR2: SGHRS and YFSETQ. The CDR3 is CASSLEGGGADTQYF. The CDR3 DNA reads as TGCGCCAGCAGCTTGGAGGGCGGGGGGGCTGACACGCAGTATTTT.